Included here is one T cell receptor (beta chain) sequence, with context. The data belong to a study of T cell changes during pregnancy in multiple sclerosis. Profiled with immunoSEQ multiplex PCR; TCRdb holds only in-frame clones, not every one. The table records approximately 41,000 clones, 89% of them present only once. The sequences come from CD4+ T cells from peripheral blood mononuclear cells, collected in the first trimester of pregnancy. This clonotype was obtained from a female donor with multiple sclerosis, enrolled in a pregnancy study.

CDR3 amino acids: CASKETSGSWADTQYF. The CDR3 bases are TGTGCCAGCAAAGAGACTAGCGGGAGCTGGGCAGATACGCAGTATTTT. The rearrangement joins TRBV2 to TRBJ2-3; 12 nucleotides match TRBD2. After removal of 7 bases from V and 4 bases from J, the junction contained 9 bases not matched to a gene. The CDR3 runs to 16 residues. Germline values: CDR1 SNHLY, CDR2 FYNNEI. Supplemented by reference TRBV2 and TRBJ2-3, the full variable domain reads EPEVTQTPSHQVTQMGQEVILRCVPISNHLYFYWYRQILGQKVEFLVSFYNNEISEKSEIFDDQFSVERPDGSNFTLKIRSTKLEDSAMYFCASKETSGSWADTQYFGPGTRLTVL.